These 10 T cell receptor beta chains came from one sample sequenced in a study of blood T cell repertoires in COVID-19. TCRdb's table, derived via immunoSEQ multiplex PCR, lists solely in-frame clones and lacks some. The table lists approximately 350,000 clones, roughly 90% of them singletons, with roughly 1.2% in the top ten. Material: peripheral blood. The source is a man between 35 and 55 years old with acute or convalescent COVID-19.

The J gene is TRBJ2-7, the V gene TRBV9; D is ambiguous. Per the germline V gene, CDR1 is SGDLS and CDR2 is YYNGEE. The CDR3 has 15 amino acids. V shed 0 bases and J shed 0 bases, with 10 bases lying between them. CDR3 nucleotides: TGTGCCAGCAGCGTAGGTGAGAACCTCTCCTACGAGCAGTACTTC. Its translation is CASSVGENLSYEQYF.

This clone appeared once. Other DNA sequences in the same sample also yield this CDR3. The rearrangement links TRBV5-1 to TRBJ2-7, with 13 bases identical to TRBD2. The V and J ends lost 0 bases and 3 bases, in that order; junction bases with no gene match: 0. This CDR3 spans 15 amino acids. Germline V CDR1 and CDR2: SGHRS, YFSETQ. The CDR3 reads CASSLGLAGGYEQYF. The CDR3 coding sequence is TGCGCCAGCAGCTTGGGACTAGCGGGAGGCTACGAGCAGTACTTC.

The chain joins TRBV3-1 (or the pseudogene TRBV3-2) to TRBJ2-5, with TRBD1 identical over 8 bases. CDR1 and CDR2 (germline): LGHDT, YNNKEL (reference sequence). This CDR3 spans 14 amino acids. The ends lost 7 bases at V and 5 bases at J; junction bases unmatched: 9. The DNA for the CDR3 is TGTGCCAGCACCCTAAGACGGACAGGGGAGACCCAGTACTTC. Translating it yields CASTLRRTGETQYF.

The chain combines TRBV11-2 with TRBJ1-2; a weak D match, TRBD1 (5 bases). The germline V gene encodes CDR1 SGHAT and CDR2 FQNNGV. The CDR3 totals 13 residues. Trimming left V 6 bases short and J 3 bases short, with 11 bases between. The CDR3 DNA reads TGTGCCAGCAGTCCAGGGATAGACTATGGCTACACCTTC. This gives the protein CASSPGIDYGYTF.

The chain has TRBV3-1 (or the pseudogene TRBV3-2) and TRBJ2-4; 9 positions match TRBD1. The germline V gene encodes CDR1 LGHDT and CDR2 YNNKEL (reference sequence). The CDR3 runs 13 residues. J lost 7 bases, V lost 7 bases, and 5 bases had no gene match. CDR3 bases: TGTGCCAGCAAGAAAGGACAGGGGAACATTCAGTACTTC. Protein product: CASKKGQGNIQYF.

The chain uses TRBV3-1 (or the pseudogene TRBV3-2) and TRBJ2-5; 8 bases match TRBD1. Germline V lookup: CDR1 LGHDT, CDR2 YNNKEL (reference sequence). Unmatched junction bases numbered 11, after V lost 6 bases and J lost 5 bases. The CDR3 loop spans 15 amino acids. DNA for the CDR3: TGTGCCAGCAGTCCTACCGGACAGGGACACGAGACCCAGTACTTC. Its protein is CASSPTGQGHETQYF.

The chain carries TRBV9 and TRBJ1-1; 11 nucleotides align to TRBD1. The CDR3 covers 13 residues. Per germline, CDR1 SGDLS and CDR2 YYNGEE. V shed 5 bases, J shed 5 bases, and the junction held 2 bases outside the gene matches. CDR3 loop: CASRGTGGTEAFF. In nucleotides, the CDR3 is TGTGCCAGCAGGGGGACAGGGGGGACTGAAGCTTTCTTT.

This clone turned up a few times. V and J are TRBV28 and TRBJ1-2; 8 nucleotides align to TRBD1. CDR1 is MDHEN and CDR2 is SYDVKM in the germline V gene. This CDR3 comprises 13 residues. The junction had 3 bases not matched to a gene; V was cut back by 5 bases and J by 4 bases. The CDR3 loop reads CASSQGQGYGYTF. The CDR3 DNA is TGTGCCAGCAGTCAAGGACAGGGCTATGGCTACACCTTC.

The chain recombines TRBV6-2 or TRBV6-3 with TRBJ1-1; D may be TRBD1 (5 bases). Between the trimmed V and J ends, which lost 4 bases and 5 bases, there was a span of 14 bases. The length of the CDR3 is 14 residues. Germline V lookup: CDR1 MNHEY, CDR2 SVGEGT. Here the CDR3 DNA reads TGTGCCAGCAGTTGGGGGGTGCGAGGGACTGAAGCTTTCTTT. This gives the protein CASSWGVRGTEAFF.

V gene TRBV28 combines with J gene TRBJ2-6; no clear D. Looked up from germline, CDR1 is MDHEN and CDR2 is SYDVKM. V was trimmed by 6 bases and J by 0 bases, leaving 9 bases between them. This CDR3 is built from 15 residues. CDR3 DNA: TGTGCCAGCAGCGCGCACGGCTCTGGGGCCAACGTCCTGACTTTC. Encoded protein: CASSAHGSGANVLTF. Full variable domain (missing parts from reference TRBV28 and TRBJ2-6): DVKVTQSSRYLVKRTGEKVFLECVQDMDHENMFWYRQDPGLGLRLIYFSYDVKMKEKGDIPEGYSVSREKKERFSLILESASTNQTSMYLCASSAHGSGANVLTFGAGSRLTVL.